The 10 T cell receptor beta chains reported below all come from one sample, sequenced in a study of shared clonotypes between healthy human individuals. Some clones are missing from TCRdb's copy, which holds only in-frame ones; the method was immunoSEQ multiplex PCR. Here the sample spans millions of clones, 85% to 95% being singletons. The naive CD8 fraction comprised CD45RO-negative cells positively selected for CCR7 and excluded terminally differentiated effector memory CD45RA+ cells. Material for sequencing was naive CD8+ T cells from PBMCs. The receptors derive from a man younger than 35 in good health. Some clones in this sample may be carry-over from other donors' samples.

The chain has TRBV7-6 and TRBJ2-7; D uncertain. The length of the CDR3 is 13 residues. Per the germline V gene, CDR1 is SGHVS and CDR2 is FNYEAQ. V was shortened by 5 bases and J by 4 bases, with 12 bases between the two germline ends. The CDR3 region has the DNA TGTGCCAGCAGCCCTAGACTGCTATACGAGCAGTACTTC. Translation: CASSPRLLYEQYF. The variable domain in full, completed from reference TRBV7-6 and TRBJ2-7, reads GAGVSQSPRYKVTKRGQDVALRCDPISGHVSLYWYRQALGQGPEFLTYFNYEAQQDKSGLPNDRFSAERPEGSISTLTIQRTEQRDSAMYRCASSPRLLYEQYFGPGTRLTVT.

CDR3 sequence reads: CASSTDGYSGNTIYF. In DNA, the CDR3 is TGTGCCAGCAGCACCGACGGTTACTCTGGAAACACCATATATTTT. The chain links TRBV7-6 to TRBJ1-3; D is uncertain. V shed 5 bases and J shed 0 bases, with 11 bases lying between them. This CDR3 is built from 15 residues. Germline V gene sequence: CDR1 SGHVS, CDR2 FNYEAQ.

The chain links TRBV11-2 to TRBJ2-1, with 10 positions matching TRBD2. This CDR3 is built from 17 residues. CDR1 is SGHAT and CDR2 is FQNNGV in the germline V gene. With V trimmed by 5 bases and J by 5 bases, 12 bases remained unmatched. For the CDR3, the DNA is TGTGCCAGCAGCCCCCGTCATCCTAGCGGGAGCCACAATGAGCAGTTCTTC. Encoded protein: CASSPRHPSGSHNEQFF.

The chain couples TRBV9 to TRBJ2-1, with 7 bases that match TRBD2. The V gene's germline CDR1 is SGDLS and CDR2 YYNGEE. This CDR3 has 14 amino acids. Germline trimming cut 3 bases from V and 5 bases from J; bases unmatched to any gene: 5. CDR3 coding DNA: TGTGCCAGCAGCGCACGGACTAGAAACAATGAGCAGTTCTTC. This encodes CASSARTRNNEQFF.

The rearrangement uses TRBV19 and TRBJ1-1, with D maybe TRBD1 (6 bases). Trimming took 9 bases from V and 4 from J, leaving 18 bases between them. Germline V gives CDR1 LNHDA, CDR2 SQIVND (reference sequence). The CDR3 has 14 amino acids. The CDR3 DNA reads TGTGCCAGCCACCCCCACCGGGGGGCCACTGAAGCTTTCTTT. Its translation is CASHPHRGATEAFF.

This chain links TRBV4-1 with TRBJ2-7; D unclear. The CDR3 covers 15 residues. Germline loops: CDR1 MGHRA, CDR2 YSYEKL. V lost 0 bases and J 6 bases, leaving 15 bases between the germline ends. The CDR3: CASSQEGPWASEQYF. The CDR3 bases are TGCGCCAGCAGCCAAGAAGGCCCTTGGGCGAGCGAGCAGTACTTC.

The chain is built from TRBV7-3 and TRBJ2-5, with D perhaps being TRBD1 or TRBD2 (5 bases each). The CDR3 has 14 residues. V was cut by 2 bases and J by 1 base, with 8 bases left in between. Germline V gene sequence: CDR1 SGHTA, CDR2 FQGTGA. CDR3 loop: CASSLRDRQETQYF. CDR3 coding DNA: TGTGCCAGCAGCTTACGGGACCGCCAAGAGACCCAGTACTTC.

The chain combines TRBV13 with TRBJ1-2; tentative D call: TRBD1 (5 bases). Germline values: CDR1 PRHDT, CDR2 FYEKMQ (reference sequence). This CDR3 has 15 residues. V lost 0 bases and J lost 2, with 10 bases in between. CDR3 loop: CASSLGQGTNYGYTF. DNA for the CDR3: TGTGCCAGCAGCTTAGGCCAGGGCACCAACTATGGCTACACCTTC.

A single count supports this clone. As DNA, the CDR3 is TGTGCCAGCAGCTTAGAGCAGGGTGGGACATATGAGCAGTTCTTC. It codes for CASSLEQGGTYEQFF. The chain uses TRBV7-6 and TRBJ2-1; tentative D call: TRBD1 (6 bases). The V and J ends lost 1 base and 8 bases respectively, with 15 bases between them. Germline-derived CDR1 and CDR2 are SGHVS and FNYEAQ. This CDR3 comprises 15 residues. Based on the CDR3 plus reference TRBV7-6 and TRBJ2-1, the full variable domain is GAGVSQSPRYKVTKRGQDVALRCDPISGHVSLYWYRQALGQGPEFLTYFNYEAQQDKSGLPNDRFSAERPEGSISTLTIQRTEQRDSAMYRCASSLEQGGTYEQFFGPGTRLTVL.

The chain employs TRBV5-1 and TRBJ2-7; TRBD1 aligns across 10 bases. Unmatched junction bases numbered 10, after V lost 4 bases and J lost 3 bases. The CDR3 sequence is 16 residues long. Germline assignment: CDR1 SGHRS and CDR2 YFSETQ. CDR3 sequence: CASSPTGTGELYEQYF. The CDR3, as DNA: TGCGCCAGCAGCCCTACAGGGACAGGGGAACTCTACGAGCAGTACTTC. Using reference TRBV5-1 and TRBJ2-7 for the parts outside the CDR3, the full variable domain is KAGVTQTPRYLIKTRGQQVTLSCSPISGHRSVSWYQQTPGQGLQFLFEYFSETQRNKGNFPGRFSGRQFSNSRSEMNVSTLELGDSALYLCASSPTGTGELYEQYFGPGTRLTVT.